This TCR beta chain came from a study of naive and memory T cell subsets. Points from the study as a whole: Possibly reflecting memory cells re-expressing CD45RA, a few larger clonotypes occurred in naive repertoires, especially CD8. Over 85% of naive TCR sequences appeared only once, unlike memory subsets.

Germline CDR1 SEHNR, CDR2 FQNEAQ (reference sequence). Trimming cost V 3 bases and J 7 bases; bases outside gene matches: 7. The CDR3 runs to 16 residues. As for this clonotype: Antigen specificity is unknown.

Both TRBC1 and TRBC2 were covered by a beta constant-region primer of two equimolar oligonucleotides. The ligated cDNA underwent four PCR rounds using SP2 and nested alpha and beta constant-region primers. Each CDR3 protein is one row after TCRdb ran MiXCR on the UMI-ligation and nested PCR reads. The table includes approximately 150,000 distinct CDR3 sequences, roughly 22% detected once. Alpha and beta libraries were amplified separately from the second PCR onward. J is TRBJ1-4 and V is TRBV7-9, with 11 bases that match TRBD1. Sequenced input: naive CD4+ T cells from blood. This sequence originates from a human donor in good health. CDR3 amino acids: CASSFGQGAYLEKLFF. Here the CDR3 DNA reads TGTGCCAGCAGCTTCGGACAGGGGGCCTATCTTGAAAAACTGTTTTTT. Drawing the rest from reference TRBV7-9 and TRBJ1-4, the complete variable domain is DTGVSQNPRHKITKRGQNVTFRCDPISEHNRLYWYRQTLGQGPEFLTYFQNEAQLEKSRLLSDRFSAERPKGSFSTLEIQRTEQGDSAMYLCASSFGQGAYLEKLFFGSGTQLSVL.